The T cell receptor beta chain under discussion was sequenced for a study of blood T cells in healthy people across ages (dated by TCRdb to the mid-2010s). Describing the broader study: In model experiments, roughly one uniquely barcoded TCR beta cDNA molecule per two T cells was captured by template switching. The study measured age-related changes in TCR beta repertoire diversity using deep sequencing normalized with unique cDNA molecular identifiers. To avoid experimental bias, donors of different ages were distributed randomly across sequencing lanes. Using the same blood draw, the study looked at two additional independent replicas of 1 million unique cDNA reads for two donors, one aged 18 to 29 and the other aged 80 or older. The donors were split into four age groups: young (average around 15 years), middle-aged (nearly 40), aged (62) and long-lived (over 80).

With respect to this clonotype: Its antigen has not been determined. The input lacks base qualities; no much larger clone sits a single base away.

According to the germline V gene, CDR1 reads SGHTA and CDR2 reads FQGTGA. The CDR3 holds 14 amino acids from the cysteine to the phenylalanine. The retained sequence is limited to the CDR3, 42 bases, with the frame set at the first base. Here V drops 5 bases and J drops 11 bases, and the junction holds 14 bases not matched to any gene. The paper's findings and limits, for the study overall: Compared with the aged group, the long-lived group had more naive CD4+ T cells, fewer expanded clones and increased TCR diversity, suggesting age selection. The percentage of naive T cells measured by flow cytometry correlated strongly with observed TCR beta diversity. Estimates of total diversity from one million sequenced T cells were regarded as lower bounds and underestimates. Bulk unsorted PBMC profiling prevented conclusive comparison of naive and antigen-experienced compartments. Observed TCR beta diversity per million T cells fell roughly linearly with age, and a significant reduction was already apparent by age roughly 40. Because the CMV infection status of the donors was unknown, age-related changes in expanded clonotypes may potentially have been confounded.

The donors were some 39 Caucasian individuals from Russia, aged about 6 to 100 years, who were systemically healthy. Each donor gave ten milliliters of peripheral blood, collected into EDTA-treated Vacutainer tubes. Ficoll-Paque density-gradient centrifugation was used to isolate PBMCs, with at least 7 million per sample. Trizol reagent was used to extract total RNA from the PBMCs, yielding at least 5 micrograms per sample. The percentages of naive CD45RAhigh/CD27high T cells were determined by flow cytometry on a PBMC aliquot from every donor. Libraries were prepared through 5' RACE. For sequencing, an Illumina HiSeq 2500 was employed. A second PCR of roughly 6 to 12 cycles was performed with a sample-barcoded 5' primer and a J-beta primer mix. A template-switch 5' adaptor carrying 12 random nucleotides introduced a unique molecular identifier onto each TCR beta cDNA molecule. At least 3 million CDR3-containing paired-end reads were obtained from each sample. First-strand cDNA synthesis was performed from all RNA using the Mint cDNA synthesis kit, with priming by a TRBC-specific oligonucleotide. All cDNA was treated with uracil-DNA glycosylase and then went through a first 18-cycle PCR with the universal primers M1SS and BC2_uni_R. The source study handled its data this way. Each sample was normalized by randomly selecting 1 million high-quality reads, each carrying a distinct molecular identifier. Reads with shared molecular identifiers were discarded instead of being binned into consensus sequences. MiTCR, set to a Q25 quality threshold and the strictest error-elimination algorithm, was used for CDR3 identification, clonotype clustering and error correction. A nonparametric unseen species model with Euler transformation was used to estimate lower-bound total TCR beta diversity. The public reads were run again by TCRdb, first through fastp at Q25 and then through MiXCR, and only productive beta chains were kept. Each entry is one CDR3 protein sequence, shown with its most common DNA and genes. The V and J calls reflect TCRdb's pipeline rather than the authors' work. The sample table contains over 600,000 distinct CDR3 sequences; only one count was recorded for around half of them. The ten largest clonotypes hold around 18% of the sample.

Sequenced: blood. The sequence links TRBV7-3 to TRBJ2-5, with 7 bases matching TRBD2. The receptor was derived from an elderly man in good health. Here the CDR3 is given as CASSPQPSGNEQYF. The DNA is as follows: TGTGCCAGCAGCCCCCAACCTAGCGGTAATGAGCAGTACTTC.